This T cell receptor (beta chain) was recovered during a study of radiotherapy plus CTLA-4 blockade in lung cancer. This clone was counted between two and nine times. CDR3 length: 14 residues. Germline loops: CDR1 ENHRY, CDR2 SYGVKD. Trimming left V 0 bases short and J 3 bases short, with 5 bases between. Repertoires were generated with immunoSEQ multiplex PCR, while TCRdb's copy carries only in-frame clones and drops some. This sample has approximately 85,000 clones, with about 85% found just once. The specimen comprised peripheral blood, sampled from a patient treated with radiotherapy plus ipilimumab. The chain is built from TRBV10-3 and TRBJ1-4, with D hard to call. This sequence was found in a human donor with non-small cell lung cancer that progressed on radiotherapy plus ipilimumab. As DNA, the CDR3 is TGTGCCATCAGTGAGTCGACGGCTAATGAAAAACTGTTTTTT. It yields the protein CAISESTANEKLFF.